This TCR beta chain was identified during a study of blood T cell repertoires in COVID-19. Only in-frame clones appear in the TCRdb table, and some are missing; sequencing was by immunoSEQ multiplex PCR. In the table there are over 150,000 clones, around four fifths of which are singletons. V lost 5 bases, J lost 1 base, and 5 bases stayed unmatched. Germline V CDR1 and CDR2: SEHNR, FQNEAQ (reference sequence). The CDR3 length is 16 residues. The chain is built from TRBV7-9 and TRBJ2-2; 9 bases match TRBD2. The source of this sequence is an elderly woman with active or convalescent COVID-19. The sequenced material came from peripheral blood. CDR3 DNA sequence: TGTGCCAGCAGCCTTCTAGCGGGGATGAACACCGGGGAGCTGTTTTTT. Amino acid sequence: CASSLLAGMNTGELFF.